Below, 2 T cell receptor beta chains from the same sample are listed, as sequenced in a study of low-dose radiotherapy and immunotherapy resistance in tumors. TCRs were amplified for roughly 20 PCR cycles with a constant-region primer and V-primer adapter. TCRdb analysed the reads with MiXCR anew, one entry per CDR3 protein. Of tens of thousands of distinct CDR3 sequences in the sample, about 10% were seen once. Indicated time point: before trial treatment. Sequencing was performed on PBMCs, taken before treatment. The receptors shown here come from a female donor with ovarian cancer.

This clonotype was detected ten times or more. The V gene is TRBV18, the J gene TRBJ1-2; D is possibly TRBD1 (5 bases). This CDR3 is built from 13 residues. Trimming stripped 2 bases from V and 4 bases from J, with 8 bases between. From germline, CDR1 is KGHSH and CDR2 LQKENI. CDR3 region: CASSPDSLYGYTF. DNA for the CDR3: TGTGCCAGCTCACCAGACAGCCTCTATGGCTACACCTTC.

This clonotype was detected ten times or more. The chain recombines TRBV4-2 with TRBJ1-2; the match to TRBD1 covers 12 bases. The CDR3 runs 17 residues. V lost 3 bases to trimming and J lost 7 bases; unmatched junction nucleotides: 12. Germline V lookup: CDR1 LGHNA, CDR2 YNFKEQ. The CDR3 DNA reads TGTGCCAGCAGCCAGGGACAGGGGGCGACTTGGGAGCGTGGCTACACCTTC. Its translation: CASSQGQGATWERGYTF.